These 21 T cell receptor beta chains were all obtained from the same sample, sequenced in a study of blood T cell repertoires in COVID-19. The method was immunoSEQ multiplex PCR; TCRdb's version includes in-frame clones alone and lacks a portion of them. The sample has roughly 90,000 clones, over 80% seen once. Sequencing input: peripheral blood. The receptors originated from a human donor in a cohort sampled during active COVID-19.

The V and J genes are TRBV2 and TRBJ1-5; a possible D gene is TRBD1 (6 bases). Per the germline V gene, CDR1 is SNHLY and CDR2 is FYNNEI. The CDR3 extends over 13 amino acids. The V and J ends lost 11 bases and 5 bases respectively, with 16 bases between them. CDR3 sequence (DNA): TGTGCCGGGGGCAGAGGGGGTTATCAGCCCCAGCATTTT. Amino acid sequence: CAGGRGGYQPQHF. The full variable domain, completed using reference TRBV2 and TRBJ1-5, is EPEVTQTPSHQVTQMGQEVILRCVPISNHLYFYWYRQILGQKVEFLVSFYNNEISEKSEIFDDQFSVERPDGSNFTLKIRSTKLEDSAMYFCAGGRGGYQPQHFGDGTRLSIL.

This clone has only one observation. CDR3 nucleotide sequence: TGTGCCAGCAGGTTTACAGGGGCCCGAAAAAAAAATTCACCCCTCCACTTT. Protein sequence: CASRFTGARKKNSPLHF. The chain combines TRBV28 with TRBJ1-6, with 7 positions matching TRBD1. The V and J ends lost 6 bases and 7 bases, in that order; junction bases with no gene match: 15. Germline assignment: CDR1 MDHEN and CDR2 SYDVKM. The CDR3 loop spans 17 amino acids.

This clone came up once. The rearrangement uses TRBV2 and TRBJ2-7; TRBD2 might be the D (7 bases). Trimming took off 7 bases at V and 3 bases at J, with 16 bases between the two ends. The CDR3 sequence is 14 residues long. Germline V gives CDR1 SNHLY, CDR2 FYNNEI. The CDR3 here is CASIQGGAGYEQYF. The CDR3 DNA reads TGTGCCAGCATCCAAGGGGGGGCGGGCTACGAGCAGTACTTC. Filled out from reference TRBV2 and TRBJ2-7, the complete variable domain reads EPEVTQTPSHQVTQMGQEVILRCVPISNHLYFYWYRQILGQKVEFLVSFYNNEISEKSEIFDDQFSVERPDGSNFTLKIRSTKLEDSAMYFCASIQGGAGYEQYFGPGTRLTVT.

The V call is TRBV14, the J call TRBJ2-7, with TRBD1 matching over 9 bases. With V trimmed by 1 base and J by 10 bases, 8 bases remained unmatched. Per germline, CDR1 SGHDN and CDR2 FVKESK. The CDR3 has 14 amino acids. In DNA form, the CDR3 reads TGTGCCAGCAGCCAAGGAGGACAGGGGAGTCTTCAGTACTTC. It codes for CASSQGGQGSLQYF.

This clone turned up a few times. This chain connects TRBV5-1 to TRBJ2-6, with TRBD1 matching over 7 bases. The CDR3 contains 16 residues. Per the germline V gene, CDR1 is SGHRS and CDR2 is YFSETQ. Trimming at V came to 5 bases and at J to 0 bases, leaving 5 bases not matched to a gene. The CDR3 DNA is TGCGCCAGCAGTTCGGGACAGATCTCTGGGGCCAACGTCCTGACTTTC. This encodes CASSSGQISGANVLTF.

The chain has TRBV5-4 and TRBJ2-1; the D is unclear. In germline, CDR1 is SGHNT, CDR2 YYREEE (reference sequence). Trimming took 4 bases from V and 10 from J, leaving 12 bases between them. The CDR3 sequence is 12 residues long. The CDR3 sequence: CASSRDSREQFF. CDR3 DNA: TGTGCCAGCAGCCGAGATTCGCGGGAGCAGTTCTTC. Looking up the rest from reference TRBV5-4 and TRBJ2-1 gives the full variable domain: ETGVTQSPTHLIKTRGQQVTLRCSSQSGHNTVSWYQQALGQGPQFIFQYYREEENGRGNFPPRFSGLQFPNYSSELNVNALELDDSALYLCASSRDSREQFFGPGTRLTVL.

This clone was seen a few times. CDR3 loop: CASSLAASVSGTQYF. The CDR3 region has the DNA TGTGCCAGCAGCTTGGCGGCCTCCGTAAGCGGGACGCAGTATTTT. This chain connects TRBV5-6 to TRBJ2-3, with D possibly TRBD2 on 6 matching bases. Germline loops: CDR1 SGHDT, CDR2 YYEEEE. This CDR3 has 15 amino acids. Deletions cut 0 bases from V and 9 bases from J, with 17 bases between.

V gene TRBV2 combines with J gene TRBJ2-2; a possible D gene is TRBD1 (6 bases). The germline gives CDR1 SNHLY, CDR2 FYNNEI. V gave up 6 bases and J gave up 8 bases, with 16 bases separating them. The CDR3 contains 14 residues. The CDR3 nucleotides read TGTGCCAGCAGGAGGACAGTGTCTCGAGGGGAGCTGTTTTTT. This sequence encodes CASRRTVSRGELFF.

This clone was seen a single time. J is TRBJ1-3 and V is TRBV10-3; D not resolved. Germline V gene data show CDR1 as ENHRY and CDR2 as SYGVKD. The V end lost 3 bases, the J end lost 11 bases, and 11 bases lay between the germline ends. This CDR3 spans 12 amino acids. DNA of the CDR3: TGTGCCATCAGTGATGAAGGAGGTGCCATATATTTT. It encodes CAISDEGGAIYF.

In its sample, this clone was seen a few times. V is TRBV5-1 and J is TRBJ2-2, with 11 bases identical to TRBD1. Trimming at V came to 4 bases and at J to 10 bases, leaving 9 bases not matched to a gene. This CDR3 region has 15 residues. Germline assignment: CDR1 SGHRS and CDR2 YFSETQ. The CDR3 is CASSKDRGLSEELFF. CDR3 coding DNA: TGCGCCAGCAGCAAGGACAGGGGGCTTTCCGAGGAGCTGTTTTTT.

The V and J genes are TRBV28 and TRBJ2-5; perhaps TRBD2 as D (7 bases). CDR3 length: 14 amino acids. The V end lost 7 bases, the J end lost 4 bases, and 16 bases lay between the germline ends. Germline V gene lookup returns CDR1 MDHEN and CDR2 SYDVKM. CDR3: CASIDTGRGETQYF. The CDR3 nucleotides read TGTGCCAGCATTGATACAGGGAGGGGAGAGACCCAGTACTTC.

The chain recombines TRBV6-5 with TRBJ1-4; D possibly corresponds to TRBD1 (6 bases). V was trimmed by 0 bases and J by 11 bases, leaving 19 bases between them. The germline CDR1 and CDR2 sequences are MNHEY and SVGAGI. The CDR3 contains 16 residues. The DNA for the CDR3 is TGTGCCAGCAGTTACTCAGGGGGTGGCCCTTTCGGCAAACTGTTTTTT. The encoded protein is CASSYSGGGPFGKLFF.

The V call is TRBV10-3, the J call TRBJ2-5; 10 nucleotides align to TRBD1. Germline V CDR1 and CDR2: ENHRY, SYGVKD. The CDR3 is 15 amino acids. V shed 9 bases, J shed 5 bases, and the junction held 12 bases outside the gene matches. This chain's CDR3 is CAMGPGQGPEETQYF. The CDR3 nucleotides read TGTGCCATGGGGCCGGGACAGGGGCCGGAGGAGACCCAGTACTTC.

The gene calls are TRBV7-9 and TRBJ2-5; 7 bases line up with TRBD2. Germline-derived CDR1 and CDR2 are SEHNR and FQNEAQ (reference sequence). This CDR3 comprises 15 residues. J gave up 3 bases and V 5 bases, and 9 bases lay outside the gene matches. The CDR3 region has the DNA TGTGCCAGCAGCCAGCACGGGGCGGGAGAAGAGACCCAGTACTTC. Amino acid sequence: CASSQHGAGEETQYF.

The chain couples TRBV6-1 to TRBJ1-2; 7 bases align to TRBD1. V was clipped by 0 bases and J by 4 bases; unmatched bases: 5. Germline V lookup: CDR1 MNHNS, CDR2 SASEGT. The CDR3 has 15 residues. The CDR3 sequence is CASSEASTGVYGYTF. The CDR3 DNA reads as TGTGCCAGCAGTGAAGCGTCAACAGGGGTCTATGGCTACACCTTC.

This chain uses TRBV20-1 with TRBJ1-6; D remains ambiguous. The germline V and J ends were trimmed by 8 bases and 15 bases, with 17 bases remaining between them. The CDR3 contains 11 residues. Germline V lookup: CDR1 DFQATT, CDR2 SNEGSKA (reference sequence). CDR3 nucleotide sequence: TGCAGTTCCCACAGCGGCCAACGCCTCCACTTT. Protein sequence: CSSHSGQRLHF.

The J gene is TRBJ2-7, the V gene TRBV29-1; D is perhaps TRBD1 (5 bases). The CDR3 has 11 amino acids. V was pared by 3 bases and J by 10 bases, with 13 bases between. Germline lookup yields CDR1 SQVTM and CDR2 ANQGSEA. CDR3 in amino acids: CSVDLREGQYF. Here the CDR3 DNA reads TGCAGCGTTGACCTCAGGGAAGGCCAGTACTTC.

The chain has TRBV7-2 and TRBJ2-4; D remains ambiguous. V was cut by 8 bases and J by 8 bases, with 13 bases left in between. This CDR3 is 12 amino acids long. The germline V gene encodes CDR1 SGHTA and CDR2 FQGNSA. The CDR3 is CASRGHLDIQYF. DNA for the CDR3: TGTGCCAGCCGTGGCCATCTGGACATTCAGTACTTC.

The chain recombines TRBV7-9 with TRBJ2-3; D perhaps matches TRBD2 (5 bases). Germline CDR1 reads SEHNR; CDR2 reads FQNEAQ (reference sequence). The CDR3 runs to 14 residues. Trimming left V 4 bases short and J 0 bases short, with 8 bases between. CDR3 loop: CASSSGISTDTQYF. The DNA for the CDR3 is TGTGCCAGCAGCTCGGGGATTAGCACAGATACGCAGTATTTT.

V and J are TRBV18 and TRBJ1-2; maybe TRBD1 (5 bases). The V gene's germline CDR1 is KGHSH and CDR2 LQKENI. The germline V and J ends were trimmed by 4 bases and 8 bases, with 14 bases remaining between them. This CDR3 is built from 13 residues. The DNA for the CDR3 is TGTGCCAGCTCACGGAATCCGCGGGACGGCTACACCTTC. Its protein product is CASSRNPRDGYTF.

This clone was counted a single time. The CDR3 nucleotides are TGCGCCAGCAGGGAACCCCCGGGACAGGGGGCGAATGAGCAGTTCTTC. Translating it yields CASREPPGQGANEQFF. The chain uses TRBV5-1 and TRBJ2-1; 12 bases are a match to TRBD1. The junction had 10 bases not matched to a gene; V was cut back by 5 bases and J by 7 bases. This CDR3 is built from 16 residues. Per germline, CDR1 SGHRS and CDR2 YFSETQ.